This passage covers 8 T cell receptor beta chains from one sample sequenced in a study of cytomegalovirus exposure and HLA in healthy donors. Primers included in the PCR were 60 Vbeta and 13 Jbeta primers. The table came from immunoSEQ multiplex PCR; TCRdb's copy has only in-frame clones and leaves some out. Of around 160,000 clones listed, around four fifths are singletons. Sequencing was carried out using PBMCs. The receptors derive from a male donor in good health and CMV-seropositive.

This chain links TRBV2 with TRBJ1-2, with TRBD1 as a possible D gene (6 bases). Looked up from germline, CDR1 is SNHLY and CDR2 is FYNNEI. The CDR3 has 14 residues. Trimming took 6 bases from V and 0 from J, leaving 11 bases between them. The CDR3 sequence is CASSLGQTNYGYTF. CDR3 nucleotides: TGTGCCAGCAGCCTCGGACAGACTAACTATGGCTACACCTTC.

The V gene is TRBV4-1, the J gene TRBJ2-4; the D gene is possibly TRBD2 (6 bases). This CDR3 contains 15 residues. The V end lost 1 base, the J end lost 4 bases, and 11 bases lay between the germline ends. Germline CDR1 reads MGHRA; CDR2 reads YSYEKL. CDR3 in amino acids: CASSQVGGGKNIQYF. The CDR3 DNA is TGCGCCAGCAGCCAAGTCGGGGGAGGTAAAAACATTCAGTACTTC.

This chain joins TRBV4-2 and TRBJ1-6, with D unclear. The V gene lost 2 bases and the J gene lost 0 bases, with 8 bases spanning the gap. Germline V gene data show CDR1 as LGHNA and CDR2 as YNFKEQ. There are 16 residues in the CDR3. This chain's CDR3 is CASSQWLSSYNSPLHF. The DNA for the CDR3 is TGTGCCAGCAGCCAATGGTTGAGCTCCTATAATTCACCCCTCCACTTT.

The chain combines TRBV7-2 with TRBJ1-2; D is undetermined. CDR1 and CDR2 from the germline V gene are SGHTA and FQGNSA. This CDR3 comprises 13 residues. V gave up 5 bases and J gave up 5 bases, with 12 bases separating them. The CDR3 sequence is CASSPAPGYGYTF. CDR3 coding DNA: TGTGCCAGCAGCCCCGCACCCGGGTATGGCTACACCTTC.

This clone was observed a handful of times. This rearrangement joins TRBV5-6 to TRBJ1-1, with D possibly matching TRBD1 (5 bases). Germline V gene sequence: CDR1 SGHDT, CDR2 YYEEEE. V shed 2 bases and J shed 11 bases, with 13 bases lying between them. The CDR3 is 12 amino acids. CDR3 in DNA: TGTGCCAGCAGCTTCTCTGGGGCCGGGGCTTTCTTT. This sequence encodes CASSFSGAGAFF.

The chain joins TRBV4-3 to TRBJ1-3; D is unclear. Germline values: CDR1 LGHNA, CDR2 YSLEER. V lost 0 bases and J lost 6, with 9 bases in between. This CDR3 has 14 amino acids. CDR3 DNA sequence: TGCGCCAGCAGCCAAGACTTAGCAGAAAACACCATATATTTT. This codes for CASSQDLAENTIYF.

This rearrangement joins TRBV10-1 to TRBJ1-2; D is possibly TRBD1 (6 bases). The V gene's germline CDR1 is WNHNN and CDR2 SYGVQD (reference sequence). The germline V and J ends were trimmed by 5 bases and 4 bases, with 14 bases remaining between them. The CDR3 consists of 14 residues. In nucleotides, the CDR3 is TGCGCCAGCAGTCACGACAGGCGCTCCTATGGCTACACCTTC. Its protein is CASSHDRRSYGYTF.

The chain couples TRBV4-1 to TRBJ2-3; 7 positions agree with TRBD2. The ends lost 1 base at V and 2 bases at J; junction bases unmatched: 6. The CDR3 loop spans 16 amino acids. Germline V gene sequence: CDR1 MGHRA, CDR2 YSYEKL. CDR3 amino acids: CASSQGRGGSTDTQYF. The CDR3 bases are TGCGCCAGCAGCCAAGGCCGCGGGGGATCCACAGATACGCAGTATTTT.